Below are 21 T cell receptor beta chains sequenced from a single sample in a study of regulatory T cells in long-lasting Graves disease. Researchers made TCR beta libraries by using iRepertoire HTBI primers and running Arm-PCR on CDR3 regions. MiXCR, applied by TCRdb to the multiplex PCR reads, yields one record per CDR3 protein. The sample consists of roughly 500,000 distinct CDR3 sequences, roughly 15% of them appearing once. Time point reported: newly diagnosed GD, antithyroid drugs for less than 3 months. Preparation of the TCR library used RNA extracted from PBMCs. These data also formed part of another study, on T cells in Graves' hyperthyroidism and ophthalmopathy.

The sample was peripheral blood mononuclear cells (PBMCs), taken at new diagnosis, from a patient treated with antithyroid drugs. Receptors originate from a woman aged 45-65 years with Graves disease.

This clonotype was seen ten or more times. The V and J genes are TRBV12-3 or TRBV12-4 and TRBJ1-1; 10 bases map to TRBD1. This CDR3 region has 13 residues. The ends lost 6 bases at V and 6 bases at J; junction bases unmatched: 4. The CDR3 coding sequence is TGTGCCAGCAGCTTCGGGACAGGGGCTGAAGCTTTCTTT. As protein: CASSFGTGAEAFF.

This clonotype was picked up a small number of times. J is TRBJ2-4 and V is TRBV4-1; D not resolved. Germline CDR1 reads MGHRA; CDR2 reads YSYEKL. The CDR3 is 15 amino acids. V was pared by 3 bases and J by 0 bases, with 9 bases between. The CDR3 spells CASSHLGLAKNIQYF. CDR3 coding DNA: TGCGCCAGCAGCCACTTGGGTCTAGCCAAAAACATTCAGTACTTC.

The chain is built from TRBV6-2 or TRBV6-3 and TRBJ1-3; no firm D call. CDR1 and CDR2 (germline): MNHEY, SVGEGT. With 0 bases removed from V and 10 bases from J, the gap between germline ends came to 13 bases. The CDR3 covers 14 residues. Here the CDR3 DNA reads TGTGCCAGCAGTTACTCGACGGCCGGTGGGACCATATATTTT. This translates into CASSYSTAGGTIYF.

This clonotype has ten or more counts. The chain is built from TRBV12-3 or TRBV12-4 and TRBJ1-5; no firm D call. V lost 3 bases, J lost 4 bases, and 13 bases lay in between. The CDR3 runs 15 residues. CDR3 nucleotides: TGTGCCAGCAGTTTGATGGGCCCTTGGAATCAGCCCCAGCATTTT. It is translated as CASSLMGPWNQPQHF.

The CDR3 is CASSLVQAQNSPLHF. CDR3 nucleotides: TGCGCCAGCAGCTTGGTCCAGGCTCAAAATTCACCCCTCCACTTT. The chain uses TRBV5-1 and TRBJ1-6, with D unresolved. The CDR3 loop spans 15 amino acids. CDR1 and CDR2 from the germline V gene are SGHRS and YFSETQ. Trimming took 0 bases from V and 7 from J, leaving 11 bases between them.

This clonotype was counted many times. This rearrangement joins TRBV7-3 to TRBJ2-1, with TRBD2 matching 10 bases. The J segment lost 3 bases and the V segment lost 6 bases, leaving 5 bases of the junction unmatched. The CDR3 covers 15 residues. CDR1 and CDR2 from the germline V gene are SGHTA and FQGTGA. CDR3 region: CASSQRTSGYNEQFF. The CDR3 DNA is TGTGCCAGCAGTCAACGGACTAGCGGCTACAATGAGCAGTTCTTC. The variable domain in full, completed from reference TRBV7-3 and TRBJ2-1, reads GAGVSQTPSNKVTEKGKYVELRCDPISGHTALYWYRQSLGQGPEFLIYFQGTGAADDSGLPNDRFFAVRPEGSVSTLKIQRTERGDSAVYLCASSQRTSGYNEQFFGPGTRLTVL.

In its sample, this clonotype was seen many times. The V call is TRBV28, the J call TRBJ1-2; D ambiguous. Germline CDR1 MDHEN, CDR2 SYDVKM. Between the trimmed V and J ends, which lost 3 bases and 0 bases, there was a span of 8 bases. The CDR3 contains 14 residues. The CDR3 bases are TGTGCCAGCAGTTTCTTGGGATCTAACTATGGCTACACCTTC. This encodes CASSFLGSNYGYTF.

This clonotype turned up a few times. This chain's CDR3 is CSARQLGSGSNTGELFF. CDR3 DNA: TGCAGTGCTAGGCAGTTAGGGAGCGGGTCGAACACCGGGGAGCTGTTTTTT. This chain uses TRBV20-1 with TRBJ2-2, with D possibly being TRBD2 (6 bases). From germline, CDR1 is DFQATT and CDR2 SNEGSKA (reference sequence). Deletions cut 3 bases from V and 0 bases from J, with 17 bases between. The CDR3 spans 17 residues.

This clonotype was detected many times. The chain joins TRBV29-1 to TRBJ2-1; 14 bases fit TRBD2. The germline V gene encodes CDR1 SQVTM and CDR2 ANQGSEA. The J segment lost 0 bases and the V segment lost 5 bases, leaving 6 bases of the junction unmatched. The CDR3 has 17 amino acids. The CDR3 is CSVTPGTSGSSYNEQFF. The CDR3, as DNA: TGCAGCGTTACCCCCGGGACTAGCGGGAGCTCCTACAATGAGCAGTTCTTC.

This clonotype was observed many times. The V and J genes are TRBV19 and TRBJ1-1, with 7 nucleotides matching TRBD1. In germline, CDR1 is LNHDA, CDR2 SQIVND (reference sequence). The CDR3 runs 18 residues. V trimming: 4 bases; J trimming: 0 bases; junction bases outside the gene matches: 14. In nucleotides, the CDR3 is TGTGCCAGTAGTACTTTGGGACAGCTGGGAGGAGTGAACACTGAAGCTTTCTTT. It codes for CASSTLGQLGGVNTEAFF. The full variable domain, completed using reference TRBV19 and TRBJ1-1, is DGGITQSPKYLFRKEGQNVTLSCEQNLNHDAMYWYRQDPGQGLRLIYYSQIVNDFQKGDIAEGYSVSREKKESFPLTVTSAQKNPTAFYLCASSTLGQLGGVNTEAFFGQGTRLTVV.

This clonotype was counted many times. The chain is built from TRBV2 and TRBJ1-5; D not resolved. Per the germline V gene, CDR1 is SNHLY and CDR2 is FYNNEI. The CDR3 runs to 14 residues. V dropped 3 bases and J dropped 4 bases, with 10 bases sitting between them. CDR3 nucleotides: TGTGCCAGCAGTGAGACGGACCCTAATCAGCCCCAGCATTTT. Translation: CASSETDPNQPQHF.

Many counts were recorded for this clonotype. V and J are TRBV4-1 and TRBJ2-7; 10 nucleotides match TRBD1. Germline V gene data show CDR1 as MGHRA and CDR2 as YSYEKL. V shed 1 base and J 3 bases; nucleotides not matched to a gene: 3. CDR3 length: 15 residues. CDR3 coding DNA: TGCGCCAGCAGCCAAGGGGGGACAGGGGTCTACGAGCAGTACTTC. Protein product: CASSQGGTGVYEQYF.

This clonotype has ten or more counts. This chain joins TRBV14 and TRBJ2-1; 11 nucleotides agree with TRBD2. The CDR3 totals 15 residues. J gave up 10 bases and V 1 base, and 6 bases lay outside the gene matches. Germline CDR1 reads SGHDN; CDR2 reads FVKESK. In DNA form, the CDR3 reads TGTGCCAGCAGCCAAGTAGGTAGCGGGAGGGCCGAGCAGTTCTTC. This translates into CASSQVGSGRAEQFF.

The V gene is TRBV30, the J gene TRBJ2-7, with 13 bases fitting TRBD2. Germline-derived CDR1 and CDR2 are GTSNPN and SVGIG (reference sequence). V trimming: 1 base; J trimming: 3 bases; junction bases outside the gene matches: 3. CDR3 length equals 15 residues. This CDR3 reads CAWSAGLAGVYEQYF. The CDR3 DNA reads as TGTGCCTGGAGTGCCGGACTAGCGGGGGTCTACGAGCAGTACTTC. The full variable domain, its missing parts supplied by reference TRBV30 and TRBJ2-7, is SQTIHQWPATLVQPVGSPLSLECTVEGTSNPNLYWYRQAAGRGLQLLFYSVGIGQISSEVPQNLSASRPQDRQFILSSKKLLLSDSGFYLCAWSAGLAGVYEQYFGPGTRLTVT.

This clonotype appeared many times. The V and J genes are TRBV20-1 and TRBJ2-3, with 7 bases lining up with TRBD1. CDR1 DFQATT and CDR2 SNEGSKA come from the germline V gene (reference sequence). V lost 1 base to trimming and J lost 1 base; unmatched junction nucleotides: 2. The CDR3 is 14 residues long. CDR3 amino acids: CSARVGTGTDTQYF. For the CDR3, the DNA is TGCAGTGCTAGAGTCGGGACAGGCACAGATACGCAGTATTTT.

The table lists this clonotype with many counts. The genes are TRBV27 and TRBJ2-2, with 10 bases identical to TRBD1. The germline CDR1 and CDR2 sequences are MNHEY and SMNVEV (reference sequence). The CDR3 has 14 amino acids. V dropped 6 bases and J dropped 8; count of bases not matched to a gene: 6. CDR3 amino acids: CASSPGQGWGELFF. CDR3 DNA: TGTGCCAGCAGCCCGGGACAGGGGTGGGGGGAGCTGTTTTTT.

This clonotype was recorded at least ten times. The chain couples TRBV29-1 to TRBJ1-1, with D maybe TRBD1 (5 bases). Germline V gene lookup returns CDR1 SQVTM and CDR2 ANQGSEA. Trimming took 2 bases from V and 3 from J, leaving 10 bases between them. The CDR3 has 13 amino acids. The CDR3 DNA follows: TGCAGCGTTGAAAGGGGCAGGGACACTGAAGCTTTCTTT. Protein product: CSVERGRDTEAFF.

This clonotype was picked up a small number of times. This sequence joins TRBV5-5 and TRBJ1-1; D gene uncertain. The CDR3 has 13 amino acids. The V end was cut by 6 bases, the J end by 3 bases, with 12 bases between. Germline V gives CDR1 SGHKS, CDR2 YYEKEE (reference sequence). CDR3 region: CASIGPPHTEAFF. CDR3 coding DNA: TGTGCCAGCATTGGGCCCCCTCACACTGAAGCTTTCTTT.

A remark on this clonotype: This may be a read error: a much more frequent sequence differs by one nucleotide. The V call is TRBV2, the J call TRBJ2-7; D ambiguous. Trimming stripped 5 bases from V and 5 bases from J, with 7 bases between. CDR1 and CDR2 from the germline V gene are SNHLY and FYNNEI. The CDR3 loop spans 11 amino acids. The CDR3 is CASSYTDEQYF. CDR3 nucleotide sequence: TGTGCCAGCAGTTATACCGACGAGCAGTACTTC.

This clonotype was observed many times. The V gene is TRBV28, the J gene TRBJ1-4; a possible D gene is TRBD1 (5 bases). The CDR3 runs 13 residues. Germline V gene data show CDR1 as MDHEN and CDR2 as SYDVKM. The ends were cut back, 6 bases at V and 6 bases at J, with 11 bases in the middle. CDR3 DNA: TGTGCCAGCAGCGGGGGACTTCATGAAAAACTGTTTTTT. The encoded protein is CASSGGLHEKLFF.

This clonotype came up a few times. The chain links TRBV2 to TRBJ2-3, with D unresolved. The V gene lost 8 bases and the J gene lost 6 bases, with 15 bases spanning the gap. The germline gives CDR1 SNHLY, CDR2 FYNNEI. The CDR3 length is 13 residues. In DNA form, the CDR3 reads TGTGCCAGCTCTGAAGTTAATAAGGATACGCAGTATTTT. It is translated as CASSEVNKDTQYF.